This TCR beta chain appears in the sequencing data of a study of Ad26.COV2.S vaccination and SARS-CoV-2 variants. In the study overall: Enrolled in COV1001, the donor was in the Ad26.COV2.S trial arm, which received the vaccine.

In the case of this clone: What it binds is unknown.

TCRdb's table, derived via immunoSEQ multiplex PCR, lists solely in-frame clones and lacks some. Of about 480,000 clones in the sample, 87% are singletons; the top ten hold 9.5% to 15%. Per the germline V gene, CDR1 is GTSNPN and CDR2 is SVGIG (reference sequence). The CDR3 runs to 15 residues. V shed 3 bases and J 3 bases; nucleotides not matched to a gene: 8. General observations from the study: Responses of spike-specific T cells (both CD8+ and CD4+) reportedly showed substantial breadth after vaccination.

Treatment in this sample: roughly 20 received Ad26.COV2.S at low or high dose, single or two shots; 5 received placebo; per-sample allocation not given. Day 63 following the first vaccine or placebo injection was when the samples were taken. In Boston, an adult donor aged 18-55 years took part. Its platform was an Ad26 vector, and its expressed antigen was Wuhan-strain SARS-CoV-2 spike. The TCR comes from a person between 18 and 59 years old who received the Ad26.COV2.S COVID-19 vaccine or a placebo. The input for sequencing was peripheral blood, taken in a trial of Ad26.COV2.S vaccine versus placebo. The chain carries TRBV30 and TRBJ2-5; 9 bases align to TRBD2. The CDR3 bases are TGTGCCTGGAGCGGTAGCGGGAGAAAAGAAGAGACCCAGTACTTC. This gives the protein CAWSGSGRKEETQYF.